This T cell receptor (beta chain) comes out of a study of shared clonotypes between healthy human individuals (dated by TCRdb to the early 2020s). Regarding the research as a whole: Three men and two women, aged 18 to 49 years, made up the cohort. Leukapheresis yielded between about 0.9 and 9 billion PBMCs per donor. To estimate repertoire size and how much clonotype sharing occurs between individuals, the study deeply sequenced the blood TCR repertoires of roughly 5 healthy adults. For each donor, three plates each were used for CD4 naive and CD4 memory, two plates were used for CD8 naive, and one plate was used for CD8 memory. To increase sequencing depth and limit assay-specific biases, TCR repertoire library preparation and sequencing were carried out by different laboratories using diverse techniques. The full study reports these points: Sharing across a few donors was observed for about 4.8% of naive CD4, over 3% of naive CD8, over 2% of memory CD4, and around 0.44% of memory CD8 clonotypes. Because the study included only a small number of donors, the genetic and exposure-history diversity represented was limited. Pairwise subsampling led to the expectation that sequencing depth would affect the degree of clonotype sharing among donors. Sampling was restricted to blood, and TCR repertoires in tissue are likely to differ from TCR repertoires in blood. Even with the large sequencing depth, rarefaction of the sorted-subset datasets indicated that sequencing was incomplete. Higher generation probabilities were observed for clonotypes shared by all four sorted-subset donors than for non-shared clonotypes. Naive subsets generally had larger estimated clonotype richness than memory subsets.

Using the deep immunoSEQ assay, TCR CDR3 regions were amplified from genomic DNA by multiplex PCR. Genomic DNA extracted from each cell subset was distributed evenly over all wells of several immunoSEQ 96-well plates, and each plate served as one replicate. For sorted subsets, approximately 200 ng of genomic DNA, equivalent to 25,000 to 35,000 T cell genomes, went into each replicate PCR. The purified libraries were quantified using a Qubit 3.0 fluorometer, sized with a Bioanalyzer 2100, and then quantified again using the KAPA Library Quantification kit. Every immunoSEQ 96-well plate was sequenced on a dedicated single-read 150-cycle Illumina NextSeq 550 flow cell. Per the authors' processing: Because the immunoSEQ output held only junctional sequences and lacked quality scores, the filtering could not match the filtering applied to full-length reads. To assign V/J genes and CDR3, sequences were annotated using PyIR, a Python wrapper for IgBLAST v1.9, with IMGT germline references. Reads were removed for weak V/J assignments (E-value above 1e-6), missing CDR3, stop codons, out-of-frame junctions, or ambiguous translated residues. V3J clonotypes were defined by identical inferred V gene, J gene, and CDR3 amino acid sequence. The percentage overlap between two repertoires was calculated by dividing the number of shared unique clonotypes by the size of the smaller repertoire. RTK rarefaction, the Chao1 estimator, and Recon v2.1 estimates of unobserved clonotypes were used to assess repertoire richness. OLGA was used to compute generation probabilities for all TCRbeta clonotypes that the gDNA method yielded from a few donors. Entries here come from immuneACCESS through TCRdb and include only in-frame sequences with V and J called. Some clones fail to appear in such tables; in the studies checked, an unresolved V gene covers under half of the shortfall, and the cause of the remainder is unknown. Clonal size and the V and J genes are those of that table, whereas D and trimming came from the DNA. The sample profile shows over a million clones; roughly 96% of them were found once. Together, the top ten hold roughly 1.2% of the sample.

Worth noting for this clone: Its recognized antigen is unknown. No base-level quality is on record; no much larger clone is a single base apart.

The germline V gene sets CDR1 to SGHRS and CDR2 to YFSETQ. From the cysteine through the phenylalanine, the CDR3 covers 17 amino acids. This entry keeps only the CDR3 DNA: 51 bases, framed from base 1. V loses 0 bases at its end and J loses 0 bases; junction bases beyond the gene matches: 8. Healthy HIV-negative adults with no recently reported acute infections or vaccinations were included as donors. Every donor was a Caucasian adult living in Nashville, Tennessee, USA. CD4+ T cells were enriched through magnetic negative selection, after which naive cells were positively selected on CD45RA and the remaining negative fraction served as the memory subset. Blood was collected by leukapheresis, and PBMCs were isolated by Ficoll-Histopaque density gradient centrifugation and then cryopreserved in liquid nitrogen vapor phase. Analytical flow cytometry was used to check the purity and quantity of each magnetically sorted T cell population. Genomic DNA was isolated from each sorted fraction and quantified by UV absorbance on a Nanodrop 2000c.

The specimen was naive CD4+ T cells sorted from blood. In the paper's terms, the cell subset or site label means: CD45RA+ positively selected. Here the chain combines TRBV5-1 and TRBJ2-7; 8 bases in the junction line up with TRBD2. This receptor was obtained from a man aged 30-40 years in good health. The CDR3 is CASSLGGTSGASYEQYF. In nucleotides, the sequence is TGCGCCAGCAGCTTGGGTGGTACTAGCGGAGCCTCCTACGAGCAGTACTTC.